This T cell receptor beta chain was sequenced during a study of blood T cell repertoires in COVID-19. Original analysis: Researchers report that nucleated cell counts were estimated from reference gene primer amplification. The assay was immunoSEQ multiplex PCR, and TCRdb's table has in-frame clones only and misses some. From that table come the V and J calls and clone size; the DNA was used to work out D and trimming. The repertoire holds about 150,000 clones, with around 87% as singletons. This CDR3 has 13 amino acids. CDR1 and CDR2 (germline): WNHNN, SYGVQD (reference sequence). V lost 9 bases to trimming and J lost 11 bases; unmatched junction nucleotides: 12.

The rearrangement links TRBV10-1 to TRBJ1-5, with 8 bases that match TRBD1. Input material: peripheral blood. The sequence was obtained from a woman aged 55 to 70 with active or convalescent COVID-19. This CDR3 reads CARTDRDSIAQHF. The CDR3 region has the DNA TGCGCCAGGACGGACAGGGACAGCATAGCCCAGCATTTT.